Below, one T cell receptor (beta chain) is given with its context. The CDR3 consists of 16 residues. V lost 8 bases and J lost 5; bases outside the gene matches: 13. CDR1 ENHRY and CDR2 SYGVKD come from the germline V gene. This sample was included in a study of T cells in Graves' hyperthyroidism and ophthalmopathy. TCR beta CDR3 sequences were amplified from RNA transcripts. Carried out on the TCR CDR3, a first-round RT-PCR used the HTBI primer set. Each CDR3 protein is one row after TCRdb ran MiXCR on the multiplex PCR reads. There are tens of thousands of distinct CDR3 sequences in the sample; roughly 49% occur only once, and approximately 6.2% lies in the top ten.

What was sequenced was blood. The receptor was derived from a woman between 45 and 60 years old with Graves' hyperthyroidism that later progressed to Graves' ophthalmopathy. The chain joins TRBV10-3 to TRBJ2-1; TRBD2 aligns across 9 bases. The CDR3 loop reads CAIHPGGRAYHNEQFF. The DNA for the CDR3 is TGTGCCATCCACCCGGGCGGGAGGGCCTACCACAATGAGCAGTTCTTC.